These 26 T cell receptor beta chains originate from one sample sequenced in a study of T cell responses to AZD1222 COVID-19 vaccine. TCRdb's copy holds only in-frame clones and misses some; the assay was immunoSEQ multiplex PCR. The table records about 200,000 clones, about 95% of them present only once. This specimen consisted of peripheral blood, obtained 28 days after the second dose of the MenACWY control vaccine. These receptors originate from an adult who received the MenACWY meningococcal vaccine as a control.

This chain joins TRBV28 and TRBJ1-2; D is perhaps TRBD1 (5 bases). Per the germline V gene, CDR1 is MDHEN and CDR2 is SYDVKM. Trimming stripped 3 bases from V and 8 bases from J, with 13 bases between. The CDR3 runs to 13 residues. The CDR3, as DNA: TGTGCCAGCAGTTTCCTCGTAGGGGAAGGCTACACCTTC. Amino acid sequence: CASSFLVGEGYTF.

The chain employs TRBV28 and TRBJ1-2; 7 nucleotides match TRBD1. V dropped 4 bases and J dropped 6; count of bases not matched to a gene: 2. The germline V gene encodes CDR1 MDHEN and CDR2 SYDVKM. The CDR3 is 12 amino acids. CDR3: CASSSQGDGYTF. The CDR3 coding sequence is TGTGCCAGCAGTTCCCAGGGGGATGGCTACACCTTC.

The chain combines TRBV3-1 (or the pseudogene TRBV3-2) with TRBJ1-2; D may be TRBD1 (6 bases). Germline CDR1 reads LGHDT; CDR2 reads YNNKEL (reference sequence). This CDR3 is 15 amino acids long. Trimming shortened V by 4 bases and J by 2 bases, and 14 bases separated the two germline ends. The CDR3 loop is CASSPPDRPNYGYTF. Written as DNA, the CDR3 is TGTGCCAGCAGCCCACCGGACAGACCGAACTATGGCTACACCTTC.

V and J are TRBV5-6 and TRBJ1-1, with 7 positions matching TRBD1. This CDR3 has 15 residues. The V gene end was trimmed by 7 bases and the J gene end by 6 bases; junction bases not matched to a gene: 15. CDR1 is SGHDT, CDR2 YYEEEE, per germline. Written as DNA, the CDR3 is TGTGCCAGCTCTCTGAGGGGGCGGAAAGGGGCTGAAGCTTTCTTT. This encodes CASSLRGRKGAEAFF.

This chain connects TRBV5-4 to TRBJ2-1; 13 bases align to TRBD2. Germline V gene sequence: CDR1 SGHNT, CDR2 YYREEE (reference sequence). V was pared by 5 bases and J by 8 bases, with 7 bases of the junction left unmatched. CDR3 length equals 15 residues. CDR3 sequence: CASRKLAGGPDEQFF. CDR3 in DNA: TGTGCCAGCAGGAAACTAGCGGGAGGGCCGGATGAGCAGTTCTTC.

This chain links TRBV29-1 with TRBJ1-3, with 9 nucleotides matching TRBD1. Germline loops: CDR1 SQVTM, CDR2 ANQGSEA. The CDR3 extends over 14 amino acids. Trimming removed 4 bases from V and 0 bases from J; junction bases left unmatched: 1. CDR3 DNA sequence: TGCAGCGTTGGGGGACAGGGCTCTGGAAACACCATATATTTT. This translates into CSVGGQGSGNTIYF.

As DNA, the CDR3 is TGTGCCAGCAGCCCACCGACTAGCGGGGGGGCCATAGATACGCAGTATTTT. Translated, it gives CASSPPTSGGAIDTQYF. V is TRBV5-4 and J is TRBJ2-3; 14 positions agree with TRBD2. This CDR3 spans 17 amino acids. V was pared by 4 bases and J by 5 bases, with 9 bases of the junction left unmatched. Per the germline V gene, CDR1 is SGHNT and CDR2 is YYREEE (reference sequence). Supplemented by reference TRBV5-4 and TRBJ2-3, the full variable domain reads ETGVTQSPTHLIKTRGQQVTLRCSSQSGHNTVSWYQQALGQGPQFIFQYYREEENGRGNFPPRFSGLQFPNYSSELNVNALELDDSALYLCASSPPTSGGAIDTQYFGPGTRLTVL.

The chain uses TRBV11-3 and TRBJ1-1; D unresolved. Trimming pared 5 bases from V and 2 bases from J, leaving 9 bases between. CDR1 SGHNT and CDR2 YENEEA come from the germline V gene. The CDR3 extends over 13 amino acids. CDR3 sequence: CASSQTPNTEAFF. CDR3 DNA: TGTGCCAGCAGCCAAACCCCCAACACTGAAGCTTTCTTT.

CDR3: CASSLGSRAQGGYTF. The CDR3 nucleotides read TGCGCCAGCAGCTTGGGTTCGAGGGCTCAGGGTGGCTACACCTTC. This chain links TRBV5-1 with TRBJ1-2; tentative D call: TRBD1 (5 bases). Deletions cut 0 bases from V and 7 bases from J, with 16 bases between. Germline V CDR1 and CDR2: SGHRS, YFSETQ. CDR3 size: 15 residues.

V usage is TRBV7-9 and J usage is TRBJ2-1, with D unclear. The CDR3 sequence is 12 residues long. Trimming cost V 5 bases and J 7 bases, with 9 bases left between them. Germline V lookup: CDR1 SEHNR, CDR2 FQNEAQ (reference sequence). CDR3 DNA sequence: TGTGCCAGCAGCCTAGGACGGAATGAGCAGTTCTTC. This encodes CASSLGRNEQFF.

This clone came up once. The genes are TRBV5-4 and TRBJ1-1; TRBD1 agrees at 8 bases. Germline CDR1 and CDR2: SGHNT and YYREEE (reference sequence). The ends lost 4 bases at V and 3 bases at J; junction bases unmatched: 8. The CDR3 runs 15 residues. CDR3 protein: CASSHTGGADTEAFF. CDR3 in DNA: TGTGCCAGCAGCCACACAGGGGGAGCGGACACTGAAGCTTTCTTT.

This sequence joins TRBV27 and TRBJ1-5; D gene uncertain. Trimming shortened V by 8 bases and J by 4 bases, and 12 bases separated the two germline ends. CDR3 length: 13 residues. Germline loops: CDR1 MNHEY, CDR2 SMNVEV (reference sequence). DNA for the CDR3: TGTGCCAGCGGTGGATTGTGGAATCAGCCCCAGCATTTT. Translating gives CASGGLWNQPQHF.

This rearrangement joins TRBV28 to TRBJ2-2, with 7 bases fitting TRBD1. The ends lost 6 bases at V and 4 bases at J; junction bases unmatched: 8. Germline CDR1 reads MDHEN; CDR2 reads SYDVKM. This CDR3 has 15 amino acids. CDR3 DNA sequence: TGTGCCAGCAGAACCGGGACAGCTTTCACCGGGGAGCTGTTTTTT. It codes for CASRTGTAFTGELFF.

This chain uses TRBV9 with TRBJ2-3, with D tentatively TRBD1 (6 bases). V was clipped by 5 bases and J by 6 bases, with 16 bases between them. CDR3 length: 14 amino acids. Germline CDR1 is SGDLS and CDR2 is YYNGEE. In nucleotides, the CDR3 is TGTGCCAGCAGGTCGGACAGTCCGGGCGATACGCAGTATTTT. Encoded protein: CASRSDSPGDTQYF.

The chain has TRBV27 and TRBJ2-1; D is possibly TRBD1 or TRBD2 (6 bases each). This CDR3 comprises 14 residues. Germline V gene lookup returns CDR1 MNHEY and CDR2 SMNVEV (reference sequence). V was trimmed by 6 bases and J by 5 bases, leaving 14 bases between them. In DNA, the CDR3 is TGTGCCAGCAGGAGGGGGGCCTCAAACAATGAGCAGTTCTTC. Protein sequence: CASRRGASNNEQFF.

The V and J genes are TRBV6-5 and TRBJ1-1; no firm D call. V was shortened by 0 bases and J by 5 bases, with 13 bases between the two germline ends. Germline CDR1 MNHEY, CDR2 SVGAGI. This CDR3 is 15 amino acids long. The CDR3 nucleotides are TGTGCCAGCAGTTACTCTAGGGATACCGTTACTGAAGCTTTCTTT. This codes for CASSYSRDTVTEAFF.

In DNA form, the CDR3 reads TGTGCCAGCAGCAGTAGCGGGGGGGCCGTAGAGACCCAGTACTTC. Translation: CASSSSGGAVETQYF. This chain connects TRBV7-2 to TRBJ2-5, with 11 bases identical to TRBD2. CDR3 length: 15 amino acids. J was trimmed by 4 bases and V by 5 bases; bases with no gene match: 6. Germline CDR1 reads SGHTA; CDR2 reads FQGNSA.

This rearrangement joins TRBV9 to TRBJ1-1; D remains ambiguous. The CDR3 has 15 amino acids. The V end was cut by 0 bases, the J end by 3 bases, with 12 bases between. Germline V gene lookup returns CDR1 SGDLS and CDR2 YYNGEE. The CDR3 sequence: CASSVEAASDTEAFF. The CDR3 DNA sequence: TGTGCCAGCAGCGTAGAGGCAGCCTCCGACACTGAAGCTTTCTTT.

The chain combines TRBV5-4 with TRBJ2-1; D is unclear. CDR1 SGHNT and CDR2 YYREEE come from the germline V gene (reference sequence). This CDR3 is 12 amino acids long. Trimming left V 7 bases short and J 5 bases short, with 10 bases between. As DNA, the CDR3 is TGTGCCAGCGGGCTACATAACAATGAGCAGTTCTTC. This codes for CASGLHNNEQFF. Using reference TRBV5-4 and TRBJ2-1 for the parts outside the CDR3, the full variable domain is ETGVTQSPTHLIKTRGQQVTLRCSSQSGHNTVSWYQQALGQGPQFIFQYYREEENGRGNFPPRFSGLQFPNYSSELNVNALELDDSALYLCASGLHNNEQFFGPGTRLTVL.

The rearrangement uses TRBV25-1 and TRBJ2-7, with D hard to call. The ends were cut back, 3 bases at V and 0 bases at J, with 6 bases in the middle. Germline CDR1 and CDR2: MGHDK and SYGVNS. CDR3 length equals 13 residues. CDR3 nucleotides: TGTGCCAGCAGTGAGGGCAACTCCTACGAGCAGTACTTC. Amino acids: CASSEGNSYEQYF.

The chain joins TRBV7-8 to TRBJ2-7, with TRBD2 matching 9 bases. Per germline, CDR1 SGHVS and CDR2 FQNEAQ. The CDR3 sequence is 18 residues long. V gave up 2 bases and J gave up 3 bases; unmatched junction bases: 14. CDR3 region: CASSLSSGLLAGGYEQYF. CDR3 DNA sequence: TGTGCCAGCAGCTTAAGCTCGGGATTACTAGCGGGTGGCTACGAGCAGTACTTC. The whole variable domain, remainder taken from reference TRBV7-8 and TRBJ2-7, is GAGVSQSPRYKVAKRGQDVALRCDPISGHVSLFWYQQALGQGPEFLTYFQNEAQLDKSGLPSDRFFAERPEGSVSTLKIQRTQQEDSAVYLCASSLSSGLLAGGYEQYFGPGTRLTVT.

The V and J genes are TRBV5-6 and TRBJ1-2; no firm D call. V lost 5 bases and J 1 base, leaving 6 bases between the germline ends. Germline V gives CDR1 SGHDT, CDR2 YYEEEE. This CDR3 is built from 12 residues. CDR3 residues: CASRSSNYGYTF. In DNA form, the CDR3 reads TGTGCCAGCAGATCCAGTAACTATGGCTACACCTTC.

V gene TRBV7-6 combines with J gene TRBJ2-2; TRBD1 matches 10 bases. Looked up from germline, CDR1 is SGHVS and CDR2 is FNYEAQ. Germline trimming cut 1 base from V and 5 bases from J; bases unmatched to any gene: 4. This CDR3 is 16 amino acids long. For the CDR3, the DNA is TGTGCCAGCAGCTTAGGACAGGGGGCGCGAACCGGGGAGCTGTTTTTT. Its protein is CASSLGQGARTGELFF.

The chain has TRBV6-5 and TRBJ2-5, with 7 bases aligning to TRBD1. CDR1 is MNHEY and CDR2 is SVGAGI in the germline V gene. V lost 5 bases to trimming and J lost 4 bases; unmatched junction nucleotides: 7. The CDR3 is made up of 14 amino acids. This CDR3 is CASSTQGVRETQYF. The DNA of the CDR3 is TGTGCCAGCAGTACTCAGGGGGTCCGAGAGACCCAGTACTTC.

The V gene is TRBV5-4, the J gene TRBJ1-4, with 11 bases fitting TRBD1. Germline V lookup: CDR1 SGHNT, CDR2 YYREEE (reference sequence). CDR3 size: 19 residues. The trim removed 4 bases at V and 2 bases at J, leaving 13 bases unmatched. For the CDR3, the DNA is TGTGCCAGCAGCACGGACAGGGACAGGGGGGGATGGACTAATGAAAAACTGTTTTTT. Encoded protein: CASSTDRDRGGWTNEKLFF. Based on the CDR3 plus reference TRBV5-4 and TRBJ1-4, the full variable domain is ETGVTQSPTHLIKTRGQQVTLRCSSQSGHNTVSWYQQALGQGPQFIFQYYREEENGRGNFPPRFSGLQFPNYSSELNVNALELDDSALYLCASSTDRDRGGWTNEKLFFGSGTQLSVL.

This clone has a single count. This chain uses TRBV28 with TRBJ1-5; D perhaps matches TRBD1 (5 bases). Between the trimmed V and J ends, which lost 2 bases and 6 bases, there was a span of 11 bases. Germline V CDR1 and CDR2: MDHEN, SYDVKM. CDR3 length: 14 residues. The CDR3 coding sequence is TGTGCCAGCAGTTTACAGGGTGTAGCTCAGCCCCAGCATTTT. Translating gives CASSLQGVAQPQHF.